One sample yielded the 13 T cell receptor beta chains listed below, sequenced in a study of monozygotic twins with inflammatory bowel disease. TCRdb reanalyzed the 5' RACE reads, giving one entry per CDR3 protein sequence and no DNA. This table lists fewer than 450,000 distinct CDR3 sequences. The sequenced material came from blood. The receptors shown here come from a human donor with ulcerative colitis or Crohn's disease, or a healthy co-twin of an affected twin (not recorded which).

The chain carries TRBV4-1 and TRBJ2-3; the D gene TCRdb calls, TRBD2, cannot be checked with no DNA. Germline assignment: CDR1 MGHRA and CDR2 YSYEKL. The CDR3 length is 18 residues. The CDR3 here is CASSRDRGSTLNTDTQYF.

The rearrangement uses TRBV5-1 and TRBJ2-2; the D gene TCRdb calls, TRBD1, cannot be checked with no DNA. The CDR3 has 15 amino acids. Germline V gene lookup returns CDR1 SGHRS and CDR2 YFSETQ. The CDR3 loop reads CASSKPTGPTGELFF.

The chain combines TRBV4-3 with TRBJ2-2; as DNA is missing, the TRBD1 call by TCRdb cannot be tested. Germline loops: CDR1 LGHNA, CDR2 YSLEER. This CDR3 is 16 amino acids long. The CDR3 sequence is CASSQGGHGPTGELFF.

CDR3 amino acids: CALTPNGAATDTQYF. V is TRBV2 and J is TRBJ2-3; the D gene TCRdb calls, TRBD1, cannot be checked with no DNA. CDR3 length equals 15 residues. Per the germline V gene, CDR1 is SNHLY and CDR2 is FYNNEI.

The CDR3 spells CASSAGTDYTGELFF. The chain employs TRBV5-1 and TRBJ2-2; the D call from TCRdb, TRBD1, cannot be confirmed without DNA. Germline V gives CDR1 SGHRS, CDR2 YFSETQ. The CDR3 sequence is 15 residues long.

The CDR3 reads CASSYPPGQEPYEQYF. The rearrangement links TRBV7-9 to TRBJ2-7; TCRdb calls TRBD1, which cannot be checked without DNA. CDR3 length equals 16 residues. The germline gives CDR1 SEHNR, CDR2 FQNEAQ (reference sequence).

This chain links TRBV5-5 with TRBJ2-3. Germline V gives CDR1 SGHKS, CDR2 YYEKEE (reference sequence). The length of the CDR3 is 16 residues. The CDR3 sequence is CASSLAGTSGTDTQYF.

CDR3 region: CSARDRGRRNTIYF. The J gene is TRBJ1-3, the V gene TRBV20-1. The CDR3 contains 14 residues. Germline values: CDR1 DFQATT, CDR2 SNEGSKA (reference sequence).

CDR3 region: CASSFLGNQPQHF. This sequence joins TRBV27 and TRBJ1-5. The CDR3 has 13 residues. Germline CDR1 and CDR2: MNHEY and SMNVEV (reference sequence).

The chain has TRBV7-9 and TRBJ2-3; TCRdb proposes TRBD1, but this gene call is untestable without DNA. This CDR3 contains 17 residues. Germline assignment: CDR1 SEHNR and CDR2 FQNEAQ (reference sequence). CDR3 protein: CASSQPAHRTSTDTQYF.

This sequence joins TRBV5-4 and TRBJ2-7; TCRdb lists TRBD1, though no DNA is available to test this call. Germline V CDR1 and CDR2: SGHNT, YYREEE (reference sequence). The CDR3 totals 13 residues. The chain's CDR3 is CASSLIQGYEQYF. The full variable domain, completed using reference TRBV5-4 and TRBJ2-7, is ETGVTQSPTHLIKTRGQQVTLRCSSQSGHNTVSWYQQALGQGPQFIFQYYREEENGRGNFPPRFSGLQFPNYSSELNVNALELDDSALYLCASSLIQGYEQYFGPGTRLTVT.

The rearrangement joins TRBV5-1 to TRBJ2-5; with no DNA, the TCRdb D assignment of TRBD1 cannot be verified. Per germline, CDR1 SGHRS and CDR2 YFSETQ. CDR3 length equals 14 residues. CDR3 sequence: CASSLVQGAQTQYF.

Here the CDR3 reads CSAQGPLAKNIQYF. The V call is TRBV29-1, the J call TRBJ2-4; without DNA, the TCRdb call of TRBD1 cannot be checked. This CDR3 has 14 amino acids. Per the germline V gene, CDR1 is SQVTM and CDR2 is ANQGSEA.